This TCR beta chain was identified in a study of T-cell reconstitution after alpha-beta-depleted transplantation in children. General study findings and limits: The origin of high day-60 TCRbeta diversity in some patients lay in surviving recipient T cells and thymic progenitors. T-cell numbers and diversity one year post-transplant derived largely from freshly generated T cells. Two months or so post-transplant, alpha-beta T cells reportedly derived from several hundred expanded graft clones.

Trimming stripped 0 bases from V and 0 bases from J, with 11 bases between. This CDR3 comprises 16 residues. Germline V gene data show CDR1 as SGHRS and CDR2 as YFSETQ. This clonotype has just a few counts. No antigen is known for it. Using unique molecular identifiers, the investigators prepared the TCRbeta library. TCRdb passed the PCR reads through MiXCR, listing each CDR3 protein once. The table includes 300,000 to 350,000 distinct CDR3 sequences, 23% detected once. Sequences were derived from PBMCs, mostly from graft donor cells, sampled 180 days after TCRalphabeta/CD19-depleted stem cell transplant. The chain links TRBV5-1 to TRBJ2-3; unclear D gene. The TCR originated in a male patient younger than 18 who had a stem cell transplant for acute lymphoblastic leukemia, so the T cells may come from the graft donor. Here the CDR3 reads CASSLATASSTDTQYF. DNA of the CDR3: TGCGCCAGCAGCTTGGCGACTGCTTCTAGCACAGATACGCAGTATTTT.